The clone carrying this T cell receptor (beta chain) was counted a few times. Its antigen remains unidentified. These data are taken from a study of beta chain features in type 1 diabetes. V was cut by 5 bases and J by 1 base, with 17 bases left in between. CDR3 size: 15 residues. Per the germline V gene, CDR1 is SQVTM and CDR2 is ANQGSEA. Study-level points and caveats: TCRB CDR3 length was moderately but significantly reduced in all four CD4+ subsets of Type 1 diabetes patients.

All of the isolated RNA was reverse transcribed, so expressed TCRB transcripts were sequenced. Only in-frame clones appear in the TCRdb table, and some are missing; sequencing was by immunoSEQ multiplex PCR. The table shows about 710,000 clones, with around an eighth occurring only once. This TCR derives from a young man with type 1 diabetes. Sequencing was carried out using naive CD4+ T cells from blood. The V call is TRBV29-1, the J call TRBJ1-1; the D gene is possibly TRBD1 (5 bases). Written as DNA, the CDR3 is TGCAGCGTTTCCCAGGGTATGCGACGGAACACTGAAGCTTTCTTT. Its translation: CSVSQGMRRNTEAFF.